This T cell receptor (beta chain) was found in a study of neoadjuvant anti-PD-1 for oral cavity cancer. Method: immunoSEQ multiplex PCR; TCRdb's copy keeps in-frame clones and lacks some. The sample lists about 15,000 clones; roughly 40% were seen once. This CDR3 has 15 residues. Germline-derived CDR1 and CDR2 are SNHLY and FYNNEI. Trimming took 3 bases from V and 0 from J, leaving 9 bases between them. Noted time point: after neoadjuvant nivolumab, at surgical resection. The sequencing used tumor tissue, collected after nivolumab (anti-PD-1) treatment. The genes are TRBV2 and TRBJ2-1; D is undetermined. The origin of this receptor is a person between 40 and 80 years old with oral cavity squamous cell carcinoma. The CDR3 DNA follows: TGTGCCAGCAGTGATACCCGGAGCTCCTACAATGAGCAGTTCTTC. Translating it yields CASSDTRSSYNEQFF.